This T cell receptor beta chain was captured in a study of Ad26.COV2.S vaccination and SARS-CoV-2 variants. About the research overall: Donor participated within the Ad26.COV2.S arm of the COV1001 trial. Dosing was one shot or two shots 56 days apart. Overall study findings and caveats: Breadth, reportedly substantial, characterized the spike-specific CD8+ and CD4+ T cell responses after vaccination.

In the case of this clone: What it recognizes is unknown.

V lost 0 bases and J lost 8; bases outside the gene matches: 2. CDR1 is LGHDT, CDR2 YNNKEL, per germline (reference sequence). The CDR3 consists of 14 residues. Sequencing used immunoSEQ multiplex PCR; TCRdb keeps in-frame clones, though not all of them. Among about 330,000 clones listed, roughly 90% were seen once. Treatment described: roughly 19 received Ad26.COV2.S at low or high dose, single or two shots; several received placebo; per-sample allocation not given. Sample collection was performed on day 63 after the first vaccine or placebo injection. The specimen was peripheral blood, collected in a trial of Ad26.COV2.S vaccine versus placebo. The gene calls are TRBV3-1 (or the pseudogene TRBV3-2) and TRBJ1-4; 8 bases fit TRBD1. This TCR derives from a person aged 18-65 years who received the Ad26.COV2.S COVID-19 vaccine or a placebo. CDR3 nucleotide sequence: TGTGCCAGCAGCCAAGACAGGGGGCAAGAAAAACTGTTTTTT. Protein product: CASSQDRGQEKLFF.